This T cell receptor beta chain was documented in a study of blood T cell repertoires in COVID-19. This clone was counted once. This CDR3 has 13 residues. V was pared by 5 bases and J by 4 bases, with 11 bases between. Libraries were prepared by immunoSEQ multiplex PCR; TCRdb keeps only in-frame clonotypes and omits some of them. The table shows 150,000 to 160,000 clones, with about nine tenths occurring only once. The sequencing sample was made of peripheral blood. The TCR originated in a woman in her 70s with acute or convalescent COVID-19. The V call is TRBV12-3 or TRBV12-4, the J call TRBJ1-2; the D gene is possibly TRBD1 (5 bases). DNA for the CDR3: TGTGCCAGCAGTACCGGGACTTCCTATGGCTACACCTTC. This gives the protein CASSTGTSYGYTF.